A selection of T cell receptor beta chains follows, all from one sample in a study of blood T cell repertoires in COVID-19. The protocol was immunoSEQ multiplex PCR, while the TCRdb copy is restricted to in-frame clones and leaves out a portion. Seen here are tens of thousands of clones, 70% to 90% observed once, and the top ten hold 25% to 40%. Sequencing was performed on peripheral blood. These receptors were collected from a woman of 80 years or more with COVID-19, enrolled during active disease. Each CDR3 is given with its conserved first and last residue. The order of the fields is J gene, clone size, D gene, V gene, CDR3 DNA, CDR3 protein. D genes are given only for firm matches. Where a row states a size, it is once, few, many or the class of an expanded clone; other rows omit it.

>TRBJ2-3|NA|NA|TRBV3-1/TRBV3-2
TGTGCCAGCAGCACCTCGTCGGGTACGCAGTATTTT
CASSTSSGTQYF
>TRBJ1-2|NA|NA|TRBV13
TGTGCCAGCAGCCTAGGACAGTCCTATGGCTACACCTTC
CASSLGQSYGYTF
>TRBJ2-2|NA|TRBD1|TRBV28
TGTGCCAGCAGCCGAAGGGACAGGGGCGCCGGGGAGCTGTTTTTT
CASSRRDRGAGELFF
>TRBJ2-5|NA|TRBD1|TRBV2
TGTGCCAGCAGTGAAGCCGGGGGACAGGGGCTACAGACCCAGTACTTC
CASSEAGGQGLQTQYF
>TRBJ1-1|NA|NA|TRBV18
TGTGCCAGCTCACTGGGGCTGGGGAACACTGAAGCTTTCTTT
CASSLGLGNTEAFF
>TRBJ2-3|NA|NA|TRBV6-1
TGTGCCAGCAGTGAGGAGGCTATTAGCACAGATACGCAGTATTTT
CASSEEAISTDTQYF
>TRBJ2-5|NA|TRBD1|TRBV18
TGTGCCACTACCTCCGGCCAGGGGGCCCAAGAGACCCAGTACTTC
CATTSGQGAQETQYF
>TRBJ1-1|NA|TRBD1|TRBV12-3/TRBV12-4
TGTGCCAGCAGTTTTGGGGGACAGACTGAAGCTTTCTTT
CASSFGGQTEAFF
>TRBJ1-2|few|NA|TRBV6-5
TGTGCCAGCAGTTCGCTGAGTTTCTATGGCTACACCTTC
CASSSLSFYGYTF
>TRBJ1-2|NA|NA|TRBV18
TGTGCCAGCTCACCGAACGTCAGGGGAGAAAGTGGCTACACCTTC
CASSPNVRGESGYTF
>TRBJ2-3|NA|TRBD1|TRBV6-4
TGTGCCAGCAGACCGGGACAGGGGAGTACAGATACGCAGTATTTT
CASRPGQGSTDTQYF
>TRBJ1-5|NA|TRBD1|TRBV7-2
TGTGCCAGCAGCTTTTGGACAGGATCCTCCCCCCAGCCCCAGCATTTT
CASSFWTGSSPQPQHF
>TRBJ2-1|NA|NA|TRBV14
TGTGCCAGCAGCCGCGCCCCCTCGGACAATGAGCAGTTCTTC
CASSRAPSDNEQFF
>TRBJ2-1|once|NA|TRBV7-3
TGTGCCAGCAGCCAAAGCGGCTCCTACAATGAGCAGTTCTTC
CASSQSGSYNEQFF
>TRBJ2-2|NA|TRBD1|TRBV7-9
TGTGCCAGCAGCCGCACCGGACAGGTCTCCACCGGGGAGCTGTTTTTT
CASSRTGQVSTGELFF
>TRBJ2-5|NA|NA|TRBV7-9
TGTGCCAGCAGCGTGGAGGCCCAGTACTTC
CASSVEAQYF
>TRBJ2-1|NA|TRBD2|TRBV6-2/TRBV6-3
TGTGCCAGCAGTTACAATGGACTAGCGGGAGGGCCAGCGGGGGAGCAGTTCTTC
CASSYNGLAGGPAGEQFF
>TRBJ2-7|NA|TRBD1|TRBV5-4
TGTGCCAGCAGCTCCCCGGGACAGGCTCGGGGAGAGCAGTACTTC
CASSSPGQARGEQYF
>TRBJ1-1|NA|NA|TRBV7-9
TGTGCCAGCAGCTTAAGCGGCAGGGGTTATGGGAACACTGAAGCTTTCTTT
CASSLSGRGYGNTEAFF
>TRBJ1-3|NA|NA|TRBV10-3
TGTGCCATCAGTGAGTCGACTAGGGCAGGGTCGATTGGAAACACCATATATTTT
CAISESTRAGSIGNTIYF
>TRBJ1-1|once|NA|TRBV6-5
TGTGCCAGCAGTTACTCGAACCAGGGATCTGAAGCTTTCTTT
CASSYSNQGSEAFF
>TRBJ2-3|NA|NA|TRBV27
TGTGCCAGCAGTTTATCGGCGTCGTCGGGAGGCACAGATACGCAGTATTTT
CASSLSASSGGTDTQYF
>TRBJ2-3|NA|NA|TRBV12-3/TRBV12-4
TGTGCCAGCAGTTTGCCAGGGGAAGATACGCAGTATTTT
CASSLPGEDTQYF
>TRBJ2-2|once|NA|TRBV5-1
TGCGCCAGCAGCTTGCCTGCGGACACCGGGGAGCTGTTTTTT
CASSLPADTGELFF
>TRBJ2-7|NA|NA|TRBV7-3
TGTGCCAGCAGCCCTTTAGGCGGTTCCACCTCCTACGAGCAGTACTTC
CASSPLGGSTSYEQYF
>TRBJ1-1|NA|NA|TRBV3-1/TRBV3-2
TGTGCCAGCAGCCCCATCGGTAGAATGCCGGACACTGAAGCTTTCTTT
CASSPIGRMPDTEAFF
>TRBJ2-1|NA|TRBD2|TRBV2
TGTGCCAGCAGGCGGGAGGTGAATGAGCAGTTCTTC
CASRREVNEQFF
>TRBJ2-5|NA|TRBD2|TRBV6-5
TGTGCCAGCAGTTACTCGACTAGCGGGAGTAGAGAGACCCAGTACTTC
CASSYSTSGSRETQYF
>TRBJ2-2|NA|TRBD1|TRBV11-2
TGTGCCAGCAGCCCAGACTCGGACAGGGGGCGAGCCGGGGAGCTGTTTTTT
CASSPDSDRGRAGELFF
>TRBJ1-1|once|TRBD1|TRBV19
TGTGCCAGTAGCTCCAGGGGGCGAGGGACTGAAGCTTTCTTT
CASSSRGRGTEAFF
>TRBJ2-3|NA|NA|TRBV5-1
TGCGCCAGCAGAGCCCGGTATACCACAGATACGCAGTATTTT
CASRARYTTDTQYF
>TRBJ2-2|NA|TRBD2|TRBV5-4
TGTGCCAGCAGCCCACATAGCGGGATGAACACCGGGGAGCTGTTTTTT
CASSPHSGMNTGELFF
>TRBJ2-1|NA|TRBD2|TRBV7-2
TGTGCCAGCAGCTTAGGGCTAGCGGGTATCGATGAGCAGTTCTTC
CASSLGLAGIDEQFF
>TRBJ2-7|NA|NA|TRBV28
TGTGCCAGCAGGAAAACGGTTTACGAGCAGTACTTC
CASRKTVYEQYF
>TRBJ2-7|NA|NA|TRBV18
TGTGCCAGCTCAGAAAATCAGGGTCGGCGCGAGCAGTACTTC
CASSENQGRREQYF
>TRBJ2-5|NA|TRBD2|TRBV5-1
TGCGCCAGCAGCCCCGGGACTAGCTACGTCCAAGAGACCCAGTACTTC
CASSPGTSYVQETQYF